A single sample gave rise to the 5 T cell receptor beta chains below, sequenced in a study of cytomegalovirus exposure and HLA in healthy donors. Libraries were prepared by immunoSEQ multiplex PCR; TCRdb keeps only in-frame clonotypes and omits some of them. Of 180,000 or so clones in the sample, around nine tenths were seen once. Material for sequencing was PBMCs. These receptor sequences come from a man aged 18 to 35 in good health and CMV-seropositive.

V gene TRBV5-4 combines with J gene TRBJ1-6, with TRBD1 matching over 7 bases. The CDR3 extends over 15 amino acids. With V trimmed by 2 bases and J by 6 bases, 5 bases remained unmatched. Germline CDR1 reads SGHNT; CDR2 reads YYREEE (reference sequence). The CDR3 sequence: CASSLMHRGNSPLHF. The CDR3 DNA reads as TGTGCCAGCAGCTTAATGCACAGGGGTAATTCACCCCTCCACTTT.

This chain connects TRBV18 to TRBJ2-6; tentatively, D is TRBD1 (6 bases). V lost 8 bases and J lost 0, with 14 bases in between. CDR1 and CDR2 from the germline V gene are KGHSH and LQKENI. The CDR3 has 16 residues. CDR3 bases: TGTGCCAGCACGACTCAAGGGGGCTCTGGGGCCAACGTCCTGACTTTC. Translation: CASTTQGGSGANVLTF.

V is TRBV7-8 and J is TRBJ1-6; D is perhaps TRBD1 (6 bases). V shed 6 bases and J shed 4 bases, with 10 bases lying between them. This CDR3 contains 14 residues. The germline V gene has CDR1 SGHVS and CDR2 FQNEAQ. CDR3 amino acids: CASSQQGYNSPLHF. CDR3 bases: TGTGCCAGCAGTCAACAGGGTTATAATTCACCCCTCCACTTT.

The CDR3 region has the DNA TGTGCCAGCAGCTTGGGCAGTCCGAACACCGGGGAGCTGTTTTTT. This translates into CASSLGSPNTGELFF. V and J are TRBV7-9 and TRBJ2-2; no definite D call. V lost 3 bases and J lost 0, with 8 bases in between. Germline CDR1 is SEHNR and CDR2 is FQNEAQ (reference sequence). The CDR3 runs to 15 residues.

A single count supports this clone. The rearrangement joins TRBV6-5 to TRBJ1-4, with a possible D match to TRBD1 (6 bases). The germline V gene has CDR1 MNHEY and CDR2 SVGAGI. CDR3 length equals 15 residues. Trimming shortened V by 4 bases and J by 10 bases, and 19 bases separated the two germline ends. CDR3: CASSFSRGSVGKLFF. As DNA, the CDR3 is TGTGCCAGCAGTTTTTCCAGGGGCTCTGTGGGAAAACTGTTTTTT.